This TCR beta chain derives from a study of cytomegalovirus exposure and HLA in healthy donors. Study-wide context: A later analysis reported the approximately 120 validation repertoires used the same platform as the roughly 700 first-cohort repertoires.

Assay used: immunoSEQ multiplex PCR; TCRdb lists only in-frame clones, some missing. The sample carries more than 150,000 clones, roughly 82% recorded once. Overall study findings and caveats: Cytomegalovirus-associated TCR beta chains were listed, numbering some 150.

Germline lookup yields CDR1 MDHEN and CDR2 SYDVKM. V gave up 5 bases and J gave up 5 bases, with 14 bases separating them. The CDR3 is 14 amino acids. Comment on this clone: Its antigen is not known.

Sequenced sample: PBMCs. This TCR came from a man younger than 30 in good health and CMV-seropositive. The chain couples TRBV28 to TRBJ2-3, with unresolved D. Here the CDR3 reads CASSPLDWQDTQYF. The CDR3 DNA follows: TGTGCCAGCAGTCCCCTTGACTGGCAAGATACGCAGTATTTT.